This TCR beta chain was captured by sequencing in a study of human T cells and chemical hapten exposure. The CDR3 runs to 17 residues. Germline V gives CDR1 SGHTA, CDR2 FQGNSA. V lost 3 bases and J lost 2; bases outside the gene matches: 6. From the RACE reads, TCRdb called clonotypes with MiXCR, one entry per CDR3 protein. Here the sample spans 150,000 to 200,000 distinct CDR3 sequences, under 25% being singletons. The time point denotes: patch test 3, about 24 weeks after DPC sensitization. Noted treatment: therapeutic diphenylcyclopropenone sensitization with weekly scalp DPC. In its sample, this clonotype was seen a few times.

This TCR came from a woman in her 40s with alopecia areata. Some clones in this sample may be carry-over from other donors' samples. The starting material was whole blood, obtained in connection with sensitization to the hapten diphenylcyclopropenone (DPC). V usage is TRBV7-2 and J usage is TRBJ1-4, with 10 bases lining up with TRBD1. The CDR3 sequence: CASSLRGQGPTNEKLFF. CDR3 DNA sequence: TGTGCCAGCAGCTTGCGGGGACAGGGGCCGACTAATGAAAAACTGTTTTTT.